This TCR beta chain was identified in a study of T-cell memory formation after mild COVID-19. Study findings and constraints: Clones shrinking between day 15 and 85 showed a balanced CD4/CD8 split, and those that grew later tilted toward CD4+. That cross-reactive memory joined was suggested by some responding clones appearing in pre-infection memory.

Germline values: CDR1 DFQATT, CDR2 SNEGSKA (reference sequence). The CDR3 is made up of 14 amino acids. Trimming at V came to 6 bases and at J to 3 bases, leaving 4 bases not matched to a gene. TCRdb independently ran MiXCR on the 5' RACE reads; one entry per CDR3 protein. Of a few hundred thousand distinct CDR3 sequences in the sample, 24% were seen once. This clonotype was seen more than once but under ten times. Its antigen is not identified. Material: PBMCs or a T cell subset sorted from them (not recorded which). This clonotype was sampled from an adult woman who had mild COVID-19 (a few samples of this study predate the infection). Cell type and time point are not known. V and J are TRBV20-1 and TRBJ2-1, with 11 bases fitting TRBD2. The CDR3 loop reads CSAYSGGGYNEQFF. Here the CDR3 DNA reads TGCAGTGCATATAGCGGGGGGGGCTACAATGAGCAGTTCTTC.